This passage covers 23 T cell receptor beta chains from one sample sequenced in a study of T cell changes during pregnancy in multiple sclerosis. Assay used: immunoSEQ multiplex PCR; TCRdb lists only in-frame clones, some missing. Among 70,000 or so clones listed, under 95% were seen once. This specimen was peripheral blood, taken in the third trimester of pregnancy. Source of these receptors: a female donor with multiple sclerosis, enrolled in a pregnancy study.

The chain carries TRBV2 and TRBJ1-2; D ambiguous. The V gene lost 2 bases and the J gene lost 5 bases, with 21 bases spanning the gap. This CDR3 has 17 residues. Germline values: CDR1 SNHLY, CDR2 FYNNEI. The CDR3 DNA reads TGTGCCAGCAGTGAATCCCTCCAACCGGGAACTCTTTATGGCTACACCTTC. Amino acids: CASSESLQPGTLYGYTF.

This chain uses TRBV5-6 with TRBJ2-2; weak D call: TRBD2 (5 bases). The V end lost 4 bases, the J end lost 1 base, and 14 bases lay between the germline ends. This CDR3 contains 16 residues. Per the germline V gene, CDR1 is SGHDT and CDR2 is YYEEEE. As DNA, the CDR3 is TGTGCCAGCAGCACCTTCCCGGAGGTGAACACCGGGGAGCTGTTTTTT. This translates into CASSTFPEVNTGELFF.

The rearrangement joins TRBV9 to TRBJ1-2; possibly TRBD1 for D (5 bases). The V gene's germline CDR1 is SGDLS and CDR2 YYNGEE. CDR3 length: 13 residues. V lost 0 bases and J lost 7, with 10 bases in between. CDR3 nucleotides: TGTGCCAGCAGCGTAGGTCAGGGTGGTGGCTACACCTTC. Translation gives CASSVGQGGGYTF.

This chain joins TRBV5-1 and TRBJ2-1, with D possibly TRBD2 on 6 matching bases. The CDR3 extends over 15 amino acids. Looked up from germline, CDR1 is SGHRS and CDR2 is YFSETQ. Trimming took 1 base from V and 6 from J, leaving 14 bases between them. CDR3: CASSLFGTETNEQFF. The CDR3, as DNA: TGCGCCAGCAGCTTGTTCGGGACTGAAACCAATGAGCAGTTCTTC.

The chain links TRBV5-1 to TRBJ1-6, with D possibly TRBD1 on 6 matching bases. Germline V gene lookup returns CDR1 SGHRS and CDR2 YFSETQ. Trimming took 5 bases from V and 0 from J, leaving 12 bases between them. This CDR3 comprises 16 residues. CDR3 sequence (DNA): TGCGCCAGCAGAACAGGGAAGAGCTCCTATAATTCACCCCTCCACTTT. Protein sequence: CASRTGKSSYNSPLHF.

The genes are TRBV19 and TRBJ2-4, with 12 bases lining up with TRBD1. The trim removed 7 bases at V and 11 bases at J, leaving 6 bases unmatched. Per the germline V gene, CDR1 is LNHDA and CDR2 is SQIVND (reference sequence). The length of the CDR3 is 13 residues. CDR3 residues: CASTQGQGAVQYF. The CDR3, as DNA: TGTGCCAGTACCCAGGGACAGGGGGCCGTTCAGTACTTC.

CDR3 sequence (DNA): TGTGCCAGCAGTGAACTAGCGCCTTCCTACAATGAGCAGTTCTTC. This translates into CASSELAPSYNEQFF. V usage is TRBV2 and J usage is TRBJ2-1; D possibly corresponds to TRBD2 (6 bases). Per the germline V gene, CDR1 is SNHLY and CDR2 is FYNNEI. The CDR3 sequence is 15 residues long. V was clipped by 2 bases and J by 1 base, with 9 bases between them. The variable domain in full, with the rest retrieved from reference TRBV2 and TRBJ2-1, is EPEVTQTPSHQVTQMGQEVILRCVPISNHLYFYWYRQILGQKVEFLVSFYNNEISEKSEIFDDQFSVERPDGSNFTLKIRSTKLEDSAMYFCASSELAPSYNEQFFGPGTRLTVL.

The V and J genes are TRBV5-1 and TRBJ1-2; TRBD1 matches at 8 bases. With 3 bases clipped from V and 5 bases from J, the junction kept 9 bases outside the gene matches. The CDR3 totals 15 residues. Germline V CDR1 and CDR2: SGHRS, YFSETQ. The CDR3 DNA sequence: TGCGCCAGCAGCTACCGGGACAGGTCCCCATATGGCTACACCTTC. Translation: CASSYRDRSPYGYTF.

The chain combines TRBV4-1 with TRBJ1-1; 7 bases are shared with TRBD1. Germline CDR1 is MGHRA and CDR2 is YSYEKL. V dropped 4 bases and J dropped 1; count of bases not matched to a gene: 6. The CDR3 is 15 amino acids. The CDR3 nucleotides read TGCGCCAGCAGCCGAGGGGGCCCAGGGAACACTGAAGCTTTCTTT. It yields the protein CASSRGGPGNTEAFF.

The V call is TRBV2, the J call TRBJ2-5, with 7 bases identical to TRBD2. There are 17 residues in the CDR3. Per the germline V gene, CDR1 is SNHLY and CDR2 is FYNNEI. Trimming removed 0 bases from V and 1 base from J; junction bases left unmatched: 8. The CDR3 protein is CASSEALMLAVQETQYF. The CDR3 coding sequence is TGTGCCAGCAGTGAAGCGCTTATGCTAGCGGTCCAAGAGACCCAGTACTTC.

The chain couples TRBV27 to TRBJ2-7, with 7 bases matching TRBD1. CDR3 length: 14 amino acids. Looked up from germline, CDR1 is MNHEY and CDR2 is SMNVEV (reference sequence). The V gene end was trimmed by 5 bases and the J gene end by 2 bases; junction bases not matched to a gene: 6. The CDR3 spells CASSPLGTAYEQYF. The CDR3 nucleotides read TGTGCCAGCAGTCCATTGGGGACAGCCTACGAGCAGTACTTC.

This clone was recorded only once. The CDR3 reads CASSEVGRSRGYGYTF. For the CDR3, the DNA is TGTGCCAGCAGTGAAGTGGGTCGGAGCAGGGGCTATGGCTACACCTTC. The chain is built from TRBV6-1 and TRBJ1-2; D may be TRBD1 (6 bases). The CDR3 length is 16 residues. V lost 1 base and J 4 bases, leaving 16 bases between the germline ends. Per germline, CDR1 MNHNS and CDR2 SASEGT.

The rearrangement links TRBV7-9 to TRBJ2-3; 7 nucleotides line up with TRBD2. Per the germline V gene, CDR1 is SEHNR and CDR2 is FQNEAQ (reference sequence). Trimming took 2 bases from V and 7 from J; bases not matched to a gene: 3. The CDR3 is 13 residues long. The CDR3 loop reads CASSLWGGNTQYF. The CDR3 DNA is TGTGCCAGCAGCTTATGGGGGGGAAATACGCAGTATTTT.

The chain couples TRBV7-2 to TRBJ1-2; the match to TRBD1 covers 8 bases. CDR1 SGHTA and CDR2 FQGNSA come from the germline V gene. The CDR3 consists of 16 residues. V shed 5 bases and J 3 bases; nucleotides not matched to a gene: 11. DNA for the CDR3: TGTGCCAGCAGCCCGACGGCCCCGGGACAGGACTATGGCTACACCTTC. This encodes CASSPTAPGQDYGYTF.

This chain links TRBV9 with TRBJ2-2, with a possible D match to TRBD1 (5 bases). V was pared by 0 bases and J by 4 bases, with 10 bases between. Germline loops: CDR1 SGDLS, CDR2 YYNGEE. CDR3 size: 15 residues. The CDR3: CASSVAGYGTGELFF. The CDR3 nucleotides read TGTGCCAGCAGCGTAGCAGGGTATGGCACCGGGGAGCTGTTTTTT.

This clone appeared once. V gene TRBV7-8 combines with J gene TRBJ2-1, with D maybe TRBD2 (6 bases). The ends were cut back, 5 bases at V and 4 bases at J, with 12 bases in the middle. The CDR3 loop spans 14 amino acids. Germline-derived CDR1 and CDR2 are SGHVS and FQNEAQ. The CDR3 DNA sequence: TGTGCCAGCAGCCCCTCCGGGGGTTACAATGAGCAGTTCTTC. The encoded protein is CASSPSGGYNEQFF. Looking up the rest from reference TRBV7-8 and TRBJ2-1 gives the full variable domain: GAGVSQSPRYKVAKRGQDVALRCDPISGHVSLFWYQQALGQGPEFLTYFQNEAQLDKSGLPSDRFFAERPEGSVSTLKIQRTQQEDSAVYLCASSPSGGYNEQFFGPGTRLTVL.

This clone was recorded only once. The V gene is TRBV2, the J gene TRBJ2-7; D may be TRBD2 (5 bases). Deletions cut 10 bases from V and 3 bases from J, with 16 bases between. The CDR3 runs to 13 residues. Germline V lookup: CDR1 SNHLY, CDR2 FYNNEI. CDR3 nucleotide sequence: TGTGCCATCCGAAAGGGAGAGAACTACGAGCAGTACTTC. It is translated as CAIRKGENYEQYF.

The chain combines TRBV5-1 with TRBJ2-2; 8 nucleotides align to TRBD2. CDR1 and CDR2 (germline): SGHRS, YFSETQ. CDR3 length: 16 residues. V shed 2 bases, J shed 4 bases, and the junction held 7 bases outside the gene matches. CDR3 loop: CASSLDGGAGTGELFF. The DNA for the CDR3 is TGCGCCAGCAGCTTAGACGGGGGGGCAGGCACCGGGGAGCTGTTTTTT.

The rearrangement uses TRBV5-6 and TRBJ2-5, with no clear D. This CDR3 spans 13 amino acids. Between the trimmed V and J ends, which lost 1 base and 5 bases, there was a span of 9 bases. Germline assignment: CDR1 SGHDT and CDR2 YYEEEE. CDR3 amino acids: CASSLSSVETQYF. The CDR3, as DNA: TGTGCCAGCAGCTTGTCTTCCGTGGAGACCCAGTACTTC.

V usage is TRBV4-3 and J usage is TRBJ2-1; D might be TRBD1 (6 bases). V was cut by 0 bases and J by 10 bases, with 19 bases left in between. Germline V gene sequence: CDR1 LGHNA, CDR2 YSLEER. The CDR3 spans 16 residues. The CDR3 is CASSQEGAGDLYEQFF. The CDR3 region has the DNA TGCGCCAGCAGCCAAGAGGGGGCAGGGGATCTCTACGAGCAGTTCTTC.

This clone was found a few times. This CDR3 is CASSGNRGTNSPLHF. CDR3 nucleotides: TGTGCCAGCAGCGGAAACAGGGGCACCAATTCACCCCTCCACTTT. The rearrangement links TRBV5-6 to TRBJ1-6; TRBD1 aligns across 7 bases. Germline-derived CDR1 and CDR2 are SGHDT and YYEEEE. V was pared by 4 bases and J by 7 bases, with 8 bases of the junction left unmatched. This CDR3 has 15 amino acids. Based on the CDR3 plus reference TRBV5-6 and TRBJ1-6, the full variable domain is DAGVTQSPTHLIKTRGQQVTLRCSPKSGHDTVSWYQQALGQGPQFIFQYYEEEERQRGNFPDRFSGHQFPNYSSELNVNALLLGDSALYLCASSGNRGTNSPLHFGNGTRLTVT.

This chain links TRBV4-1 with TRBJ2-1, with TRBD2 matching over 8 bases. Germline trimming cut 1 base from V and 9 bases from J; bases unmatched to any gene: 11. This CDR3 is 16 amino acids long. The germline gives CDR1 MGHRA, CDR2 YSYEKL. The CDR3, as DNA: TGCGCCAGCAGCCAAGGGTTTACTAGCGGACCGACTGAGCAGTTCTTC. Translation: CASSQGFTSGPTEQFF.

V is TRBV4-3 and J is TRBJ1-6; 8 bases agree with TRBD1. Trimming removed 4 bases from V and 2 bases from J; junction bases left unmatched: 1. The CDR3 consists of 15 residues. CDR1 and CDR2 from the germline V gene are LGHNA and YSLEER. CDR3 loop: CASSPDRAYNSPLHF. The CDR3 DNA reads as TGCGCCAGCAGCCCGGACAGGGCCTATAATTCACCCCTCCACTTT.